This T cell receptor beta chain comes out of a study of Ad26.COV2.S vaccination and SARS-CoV-2 variants. Overall study context: The trial was COV1001 and the donor's arm was Ad26.COV2.S.

The CDR3 extends over 14 amino acids. Trimming took off 3 bases at V and 4 bases at J, with 12 bases between the two ends. CDR1 KGHSH and CDR2 LQKENI come from the germline V gene. Notes on this clone: Its target is not known.

Study-wide findings and caveats: There was a possibility that the TCR breadth and depth analyses underestimated total T cell responses.

Some clones are missing from TCRdb's copy, which holds only in-frame ones; the method was immunoSEQ multiplex PCR. The sample holds some 340,000 clones, 85% to 90% seen once. Treatment in this sample: 19 received Ad26.COV2.S at low or high dose, single or two shots; roughly five received placebo; per-sample allocation not given. Day 63 after the first vaccine or placebo injection was the time point for sampling. Sequenced here: peripheral blood, sampled in a trial of Ad26.COV2.S vaccine versus placebo. The chain couples TRBV18 to TRBJ1-2; D ambiguous. The sequence derives from a person between 18 and 65 years old who received the Ad26.COV2.S COVID-19 vaccine or a placebo. CDR3 nucleotides: TGTGCCAGCTCACCTGAAACCAGCGGCTATGGCTACACCTTC. Translation gives CASSPETSGYGYTF.